This T cell receptor (beta chain) was retrieved from a study of cytomegalovirus exposure and HLA in healthy donors. Study summary: As an earlier analysis found, roughly 170 million T cells yielded 90 million to 140 million unique TCR beta sequences.

Study results and limitations: Looking again later, the authors saw that most CMV-associated TCR beta chains seemed HLA-restricted. In vitro assays verified that a few CMV-associated chains recognized CMV antigens specifically.

Trimming left V 5 bases short and J 14 bases short, with 13 bases between. In germline, CDR1 is SGHVS, CDR2 FNYEAQ. The CDR3 extends over 12 amino acids. This clone was counted between two and nine times. Its matching antigen is unknown. Primers: 60 Vbeta forward and 13 Jbeta reverse. Sequencing was performed with immunoSEQ multiplex PCR; in TCRdb, only in-frame clones are kept and a portion is missing. The sample lists approximately 65,000 clones; 60% to 80% were seen once. Sequencing was performed on PBMCs. The receptor was isolated from a man between 40 and 49 years old in good health and CMV-seropositive. The chain links TRBV7-6 to TRBJ1-6; D is undetermined. DNA of the CDR3: TGTGCCAGCAGCGCCCACGGGATGTCCCTCCACTTT. Its translation: CASSAHGMSLHF.